Here is one T cell receptor (beta chain) with its context. What it binds is unknown. This sample was included in a study of circulating tumor DNA in untreated peripheral T-cell lymphoma. Notes on the study in general: Tumor-specific clonotypes: identified in approximately 80% of patients, 85% to 90% of baseline tissues.

This tumor tissue came from a pretreatment baseline collection. Using immunoSEQ multiplex PCR, the repertoire was profiled, and TCRdb retains in-frame clones only, with some absent. Here the sample spans about 2,500 clones, roughly four fifths being singletons. Germline lookup yields CDR1 ENHRY and CDR2 SYGVKD. V lost 5 bases and J lost 1, with 11 bases in between. This CDR3 is 14 amino acids long. The chain employs TRBV10-3 and TRBJ1-1; TRBD1 is a possible D gene (6 bases). The sequence was obtained from a human donor with peripheral T-cell lymphoma. Source material: tumor tissue. The CDR3 loop reads CAISMTGSNTEAFF. The CDR3 DNA sequence: TGTGCCATCAGTATGACAGGTTCGAACACTGAAGCTTTCTTT.